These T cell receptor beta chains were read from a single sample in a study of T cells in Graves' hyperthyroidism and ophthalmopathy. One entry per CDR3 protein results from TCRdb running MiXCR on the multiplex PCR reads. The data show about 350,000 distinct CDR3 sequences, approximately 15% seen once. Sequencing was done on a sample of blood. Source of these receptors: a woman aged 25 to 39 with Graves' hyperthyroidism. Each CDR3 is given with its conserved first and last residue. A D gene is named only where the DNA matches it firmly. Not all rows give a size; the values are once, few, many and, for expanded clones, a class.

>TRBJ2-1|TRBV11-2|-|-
CASSLDGSTNNEQFF
TGTGCCAGCAGCTTAGACGGGAGTACGAACAATGAGCAGTTCTTC
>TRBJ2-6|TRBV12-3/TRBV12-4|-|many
CASSLQVGANVLTF
TGTGCCAGCAGTTTACAAGTTGGGGCCAACGTCCTGACTTTC
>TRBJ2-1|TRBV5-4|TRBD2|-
CASSLDWGGYNEQFF
TGTGCCAGCAGCTTGGACTGGGGGGGCTACAATGAGCAGTTCTTC
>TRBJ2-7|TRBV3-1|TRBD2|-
CASSHKRFGTSGTYEQYF
TGTGCCAGCAGCCATAAGCGCTTCGGGACTAGCGGGACCTACGAGCAGTACTTC
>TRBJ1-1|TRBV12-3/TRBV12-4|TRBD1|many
CASSLGTGNGEAFF
TGTGCCAGCAGTTTAGGGACAGGGAACGGTGAAGCTTTCTTT
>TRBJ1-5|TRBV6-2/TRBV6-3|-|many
CASSQILQGTGNQPQHF
TGTGCCAGCAGTCAGATTCTGCAGGGGACCGGTAATCAGCCCCAGCATTTT
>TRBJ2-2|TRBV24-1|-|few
CATSDLPVTGELFF
TGTGCCACCAGTGATTTGCCAGTAACCGGGGAGCTGTTTTTT
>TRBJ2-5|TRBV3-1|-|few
CASSQILETQYF
TGTGCCAGCAGCCAGATCCTGGAGACCCAGTACTTC
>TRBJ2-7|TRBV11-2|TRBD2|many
CASSYPGLAGVSEQYF
TGTGCCAGCAGCTACCCAGGACTAGCGGGAGTCAGCGAGCAGTACTTC
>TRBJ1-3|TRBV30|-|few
CAWSPGTCSGNTIYF
TGTGCCTGGAGCCCCGGGACCTGCTCTGGAAACACCATATATTTT
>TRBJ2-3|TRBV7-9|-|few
CASRLPRDTQYF
TGTGCCAGCAGACTCCCCCGAGATACGCAGTATTTT
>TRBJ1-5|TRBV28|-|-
CASSQVSKTTAVGKPQHF
TGTGCCAGCAGCCAAGTGTCCAAAACGACAGCTGTGGGGAAGCCCCAGCATTTT
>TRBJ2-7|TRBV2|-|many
CASSERRYEQYF
TGTGCCAGCAGTGAACGCCGATACGAGCAGTACTTC
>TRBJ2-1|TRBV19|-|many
CASTRATDNEQFF
TGTGCCAGTACCAGGGCTACCGACAATGAGCAGTTCTTC
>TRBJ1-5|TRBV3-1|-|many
CASSQSRAVGPQHF
TGTGCCAGCAGCCAATCCCGGGCAGTAGGGCCCCAGCATTTT